A single sample gave rise to the 5 T cell receptor beta chains below, sequenced in a study of blood T cell repertoires in COVID-19. This table comes from immunoSEQ multiplex PCR, and its TCRdb copy is limited to in-frame clones, with some not included. The repertoire consists of 250,000 or so clones, with about 87% occurring once and the leading ten covering around 1%. Sequences were obtained from PBMCs or T cells enriched from blood (not recorded which). All receptors derive from a man aged 45-65 years who had been exposed to COVID-19.

This chain uses TRBV29-1 with TRBJ1-2; tentatively, D is TRBD1 (6 bases). In germline, CDR1 is SQVTM, CDR2 ANQGSEA. The CDR3 length is 15 residues. The V end lost 0 bases, the J end lost 0 bases, and 11 bases lay between the germline ends. CDR3 sequence: CSVEDPGTPNYGYTF. CDR3 in DNA: TGCAGCGTTGAAGATCCCGGGACACCTAACTATGGCTACACCTTC.

J is TRBJ1-1 and V is TRBV18; D possibly corresponds to TRBD1 (5 bases). This CDR3 has 14 residues. V lost 0 bases and J 4 bases, leaving 9 bases between the germline ends. Germline-derived CDR1 and CDR2 are KGHSH and LQKENI. As DNA, the CDR3 is TGTGCCAGCTCACCACCGAGGAGGGGCACTGAAGCTTTCTTT. Its translation is CASSPPRRGTEAFF. Drawing the rest from reference TRBV18 and TRBJ1-1, the complete variable domain is NAGVMQNPRHLVRRRGQEARLRCSPMKGHSHVYWYRQLPEEGLKFMVYLQKENIIDESGMPKERFSAEFPKEGPSILRIQQVVRGDSAAYFCASSPPRRGTEAFFGQGTRLTVV.

J is TRBJ2-7 and V is TRBV7-2, with no clear D. Trimming shortened V by 3 bases and J by 0 bases, and 6 bases separated the two germline ends. The germline CDR1 and CDR2 sequences are SGHTA and FQGNSA. This CDR3 comprises 13 residues. In DNA form, the CDR3 reads TGTGCCAGCAGCTTTAGTAGCTCCTACGAGCAGTACGTC. It translates to CASSFSSSYEQYV.

The V call is TRBV28, the J call TRBJ2-1, with 12 bases fitting TRBD2. Germline CDR1 is MDHEN and CDR2 is SYDVKM. V lost 0 bases to trimming and J lost 0 bases; unmatched junction nucleotides: 6. The CDR3 sequence is 19 residues long. CDR3 residues: CASSLWTSGGPSSYNEQFF. The CDR3 DNA reads TGTGCCAGCAGTTTATGGACTAGCGGGGGACCAAGCTCCTACAATGAGCAGTTCTTC.

The CDR3 coding sequence is TGTGCCAGCAGCGTAGATCTCTTTTCGAGTGGAGGCTATGGCTACACCTTC. It specifies CASSVDLFSSGGYGYTF. The chain uses TRBV9 and TRBJ1-2, with D unresolved. The V end was cut by 0 bases, the J end by 4 bases, with 19 bases between. The CDR3 is 17 amino acids. CDR1 is SGDLS and CDR2 is YYNGEE in the germline V gene.